The 8 T cell receptor beta chains presented below share a single source sample, sequenced in a study of T cells in Graves' hyperthyroidism and ophthalmopathy (dated by TCRdb to the late 2010s). Receptor libraries were prepared by multiplex PCR. The run used an Illumina HiSeq 2000. The TCR beta CDR3 regions were amplified from the RNA transcripts. The TCR CDR3 was subjected to a first round of RT-PCR using the HTBI primer set and the Qiagen OneStep RT-PCR kit. Using fastp trimming at Q25 and MiXCR clonotype assembly, TCRdb reanalyzed the public sequencing data and kept in-frame beta chains. All rows with the same CDR3 protein become a single entry with the most common DNA and genes. The sample has approximately 640,000 distinct CDR3 sequences on record, roughly a sixth of them singletons. The top ten clonotypes cover about 16% of the sample. The sequencing input was blood. These TCRs come from a man between 45 and 60 years old with Graves' hyperthyroidism.

This chain joins TRBV19 and TRBJ2-3, with 15 bases matching TRBD2. Germline V gene lookup returns CDR1 LNHDA and CDR2 SQIVND (reference sequence). The CDR3 covers 19 residues. V shed 5 bases and J 0 bases; nucleotides not matched to a gene: 9. CDR3 residues: CASSPAGTSGRRSTDTQYF. CDR3 bases: TGTGCCAGTAGTCCCGCCGGGACTAGCGGGAGGAGAAGCACAGATACGCAGTATTTT.

This clonotype was observed a few times. The chain joins TRBV6-1 to TRBJ1-1; D remains ambiguous. Trimming removed 7 bases at V and 8 bases at J, with 17 bases between. Germline loops: CDR1 MNHNS, CDR2 SASEGT. CDR3 length: 13 amino acids. The CDR3 protein is CASTLPGWGEAFF. The DNA of the CDR3 is TGTGCCAGCACCTTACCCGGATGGGGAGAAGCTTTCTTT.

The chain couples TRBV12-3 or TRBV12-4 to TRBJ1-2, with D perhaps TRBD1 (5 bases). Trimming took off 6 bases at V and 6 bases at J, with 26 bases between the two ends. The CDR3 covers 17 residues. In DNA form, the CDR3 reads TGTGCCAGCAGCGAAACCTTCAGGACAACAGATTCTAATGGCTACACCTTC. Residues: CASSETFRTTDSNGYTF.

This clonotype was seen a handful of times. CDR3 bases: TGCAGTGCACCGGACAGGAACACTGAAGCTTTCTTT. Residues: CSAPDRNTEAFF. The J gene is TRBJ1-1, the V gene TRBV20-1, with D possibly TRBD1 on 6 matching bases. CDR3 length: 12 amino acids. V lost 6 bases and J lost 1, with 9 bases in between. The germline V gene encodes CDR1 DFQATT and CDR2 SNEGSKA (reference sequence).

The sample holds many counts of this clonotype. This rearrangement joins TRBV6-1 to TRBJ2-2; D not resolved. The V end was cut by 6 bases, the J end by 0 bases, with 8 bases between. Per germline, CDR1 MNHNS and CDR2 SASEGT. The CDR3 length is 14 residues. Here the CDR3 reads CASRDIANTGELFF. CDR3 nucleotide sequence: TGTGCCAGCAGAGACATCGCGAACACCGGGGAGCTGTTTTTT.

This clonotype showed up many times. This chain joins TRBV28 and TRBJ2-3; TRBD2 might be the D (5 bases). Germline CDR1 MDHEN, CDR2 SYDVKM. V was trimmed by 5 bases and J by 2 bases, leaving 14 bases between them. The length of the CDR3 is 15 residues. The CDR3 spells CASSTSSLFTDTQYF. CDR3 sequence (DNA): TGTGCCAGCAGTACCTCTAGCCTTTTCACAGATACGCAGTATTTT.

The rearrangement links TRBV6-1 to TRBJ1-4, with 7 positions matching TRBD1. Germline CDR1 is MNHNS and CDR2 is SASEGT. The CDR3 consists of 14 residues. V shed 7 bases and J 3 bases; nucleotides not matched to a gene: 5. The CDR3 nucleotides read TGTGCCAGCAAAACGGGACAGTCTAATGAAAAACTGTTTTTT. It encodes CASKTGQSNEKLFF.

This clonotype was seen a few times. The chain is built from TRBV20-1 and TRBJ2-1, with TRBD2 matching over 11 bases. CDR1 and CDR2 (germline): DFQATT, SNEGSKA (reference sequence). Trimming removed 2 bases from V and 10 bases from J; junction bases left unmatched: 10. The CDR3 sequence is 15 residues long. CDR3 sequence (DNA): TGCAGTGCTAGAACCTTAGCGGGAGGGCTGAGAGAGCAGTTCTTC. It encodes CSARTLAGGLREQFF.